This is a list of T cell receptor beta chains from one sample in a study of blood T cell repertoires in COVID-19. Only in-frame clones appear in the TCRdb table, and some are missing; sequencing was by immunoSEQ multiplex PCR. Of 200,000 to 300,000 clones listed, 85% to 90% are singletons. The sample comprised peripheral blood. Every receptor here comes from a woman in her thirties or forties with acute or convalescent COVID-19. Both conserved end residues are part of each CDR3. The order of the fields is D gene, V gene, clone size, J gene, CDR3 protein, CDR3 DNA. The D gene is left open where the match is weak. Part of the rows lack a size; the others show once, few, many or a class for expanded clones.

.,TRBV6-5,.,TRBJ1-1,CASSYSSGVRNTEAFF,TGTGCCAGCAGTTACTCAAGCGGGGTACGTAACACTGAAGCTTTCTTT
.,TRBV24-1,.,TRBJ2-4,CATSDFSGPYF,TGTGCCACCAGTGATTTTTCTGGGCCTTACTTC
.,TRBV27,.,TRBJ1-1,CASIRTGFTEAFF,TGTGCCAGCATTCGTACAGGGTTCACTGAAGCTTTCTTT
.,TRBV9,few,TRBJ1-1,CASSVVTLGTEAFF,TGTGCCAGCAGCGTAGTGACACTCGGCACTGAAGCTTTCTTT
.,TRBV6-5,.,TRBJ1-1,CASSYRRGASNTEAFF,TGTGCCAGCAGTTACCGTCGGGGGGCTTCGAACACTGAAGCTTTCTTT
TRBD1,TRBV5-5,.,TRBJ1-3,CASSRTGTVSGNTIYF,TGTGCCAGCAGTCGGACAGGGACCGTCTCTGGAAACACCATATATTTT
.,TRBV12-5,.,TRBJ1-1,CASGLGAENTEAFF,TGTGCTAGTGGTTTGGGTGCAGAGAACACTGAAGCTTTCTTT
.,TRBV11-2,.,TRBJ1-2,CASSLVGGRAPYTF,TGTGCCAGCAGCTTAGTGGGGGGGAGGGCGCCTTATACCTTC
TRBD1,TRBV27,.,TRBJ2-4,CASSTQTGVHIQYF,TGTGCCAGCAGTACACAGACAGGGGTACACATTCAGTACTTC
.,TRBV9,.,TRBJ2-3,CASSVSRGRSTDTQYF,TGTGCCAGCAGCGTAAGTCGGGGGAGGAGCACAGATACGCAGTATTTT
TRBD1,TRBV4-1,.,TRBJ1-1,CASSPSQGAGTEAFF,TGCGCCAGCAGCCCCTCACAGGGGGCTGGCACTGAAGCTTTCTTT
TRBD1,TRBV7-2,.,TRBJ1-2,CASSLVGQGIGGYTF,TGTGCCAGCAGCTTAGTGGGACAGGGGATAGGAGGCTACACCTTC
.,TRBV5-1,.,TRBJ1-3,CASSADSANTIYF,TGCGCCAGCAGCGCGGACAGCGCAAACACCATATATTTT
.,TRBV9,.,TRBJ1-1,CASSVGGRTTNTEAFF,TGTGCCAGCAGCGTAGGGGGGCGGACAACTAACACTGAAGCTTTCTTT
.,TRBV6-1,once,TRBJ1-2,CASSEIRGSGYTF,TGTGCCAGCAGTGAAATCCGGGGGTCTGGCTACACCTTC
TRBD1,TRBV2,.,TRBJ1-3,CASSEGQGIDTIYF,TGTGCCAGCAGTGAGGGACAGGGGATAGACACCATATATTTT
.,TRBV24-1,.,TRBJ1-3,CAAPGNTIYF,TGTGCCGCTCCAGGGAACACCATATATTTT
TRBD1,TRBV7-2,.,TRBJ2-3,CASSFIRGLRTDTQYF,TGTGCCAGCAGCTTCATCAGGGGGCTGCGCACAGATACGCAGTATTTT
TRBD2,TRBV7-6,.,TRBJ2-3,CASSLAGGGSTDTQYF,TGTGCCAGCAGCTTAGCGGGCGGGGGGAGCACAGATACGCAGTATTTT
.,TRBV11-2,few,TRBJ2-3,CASSFETRDTQYF,TGTGCCAGCAGCTTTGAAACTCGGGATACGCAGTATTTT
TRBD1,TRBV19,.,TRBJ2-5,CASNLGTGVETQYF,TGTGCCAGTAATTTGGGGACAGGGGTAGAGACCCAGTACTTC
TRBD1,TRBV19,.,TRBJ2-5,CATSPDRGETQYF,TGTGCCACTTCTCCGGACAGGGGGGAGACCCAGTACTTC
TRBD1,TRBV6-2/TRBV6-3,.,TRBJ1-1,CASSGTGMGDTEAFF,TGTGCCAGCAGCGGGACAGGGATGGGGGACACTGAAGCTTTCTTT
TRBD1,TRBV5-6,.,TRBJ1-2,CASSPLTGPYGYTF,TGTGCCAGCAGCCCTTTGACAGGGCCCTATGGCTACACCTTC
.,TRBV5-8,.,TRBJ1-1,CASRESEAFF,TGTGCCAGCAGGGAGAGTGAGGCTTTCTTT
.,TRBV20-1,.,TRBJ2-3,CSAPKGDTQYF,TGCAGTGCTCCAAAGGGGGATACGCAGTATTTT
.,TRBV12-3/TRBV12-4,.,TRBJ1-6,CASSLGGNSPLHF,TGTGCCAGCAGTTTAGGAGGGAATTCACCCCTCCACTTT
.,TRBV18,.,TRBJ2-1,CASSPDNEDEQFF,TGTGCCAGCTCACCGGACAATGAGGATGAGCAGTTCTTC
.,TRBV10-3,.,TRBJ2-3,CAAGAVDAQHTQYF,TGTGCCGCGGGGGCTGTGGACGCCCAGCATACGCAGTATTTT
.,TRBV7-9,.,TRBJ1-5,CASSMFNQGPQHF,TGTGCCAGCAGTATGTTTAATCAGGGACCCCAGCATTTT
.,TRBV11-3,.,TRBJ1-1,CASSFGRNTEAFF,TGTGCCAGCAGCTTTGGGCGGAACACTGAAGCTTTCTTT
.,TRBV3-1/TRBV3-2,.,TRBJ1-2,CASSYRAANYGYTF,TGTGCCAGCAGCTACAGGGCCGCTAACTATGGCTACACCTTC
TRBD2,TRBV10-3,.,TRBJ2-1,CAIWTGGWGEQFF,TGTGCCATCTGGACCGGGGGGTGGGGTGAGCAGTTCTTC
.,TRBV2,.,TRBJ2-1,CASSASGHGSYNEQFF,TGTGCCAGCAGTGCGAGCGGGCACGGCTCCTACAATGAGCAGTTCTTC
.,TRBV7-6,.,TRBJ2-5,CASSQGLGDQETQYF,TGTGCCAGCAGCCAAGGATTAGGGGACCAAGAGACCCAGTACTTC
TRBD2,TRBV5-1,.,TRBJ2-5,CASSTIPGLGWETQYF,TGCGCCAGCAGCACAATTCCGGGACTAGGCTGGGAGACCCAGTACTTC
TRBD1,TRBV29-1,.,TRBJ1-2,CSVKDRYYGYTF,TGCAGCGTAAAGGACAGGTACTATGGCTACACCTTC
TRBD1,TRBV19,.,TRBJ1-1,CASSIAQGGRSTEAFF,TGTGCCAGTAGTATAGCTCAGGGGGGAAGGAGTACTGAAGCTTTCTTT
.,TRBV6-6,.,TRBJ1-4,CASSRNLAGINEKLFF,TGTGCCAGCAGTCGAAATCTAGCAGGAATTAATGAAAAACTGTTTTTT
TRBD2,TRBV7-9,.,TRBJ2-1,CASSPGGAGVYYNEQFF,TGTGCCAGCAGCCCCGGGGGAGCGGGGGTCTACTACAATGAGCAGTTCTTC
.,TRBV12-3/TRBV12-4,.,TRBJ1-5,CASSLGHRQPQHF,TGTGCCAGCAGTTTAGGGCACCGTCAGCCCCAGCATTTT